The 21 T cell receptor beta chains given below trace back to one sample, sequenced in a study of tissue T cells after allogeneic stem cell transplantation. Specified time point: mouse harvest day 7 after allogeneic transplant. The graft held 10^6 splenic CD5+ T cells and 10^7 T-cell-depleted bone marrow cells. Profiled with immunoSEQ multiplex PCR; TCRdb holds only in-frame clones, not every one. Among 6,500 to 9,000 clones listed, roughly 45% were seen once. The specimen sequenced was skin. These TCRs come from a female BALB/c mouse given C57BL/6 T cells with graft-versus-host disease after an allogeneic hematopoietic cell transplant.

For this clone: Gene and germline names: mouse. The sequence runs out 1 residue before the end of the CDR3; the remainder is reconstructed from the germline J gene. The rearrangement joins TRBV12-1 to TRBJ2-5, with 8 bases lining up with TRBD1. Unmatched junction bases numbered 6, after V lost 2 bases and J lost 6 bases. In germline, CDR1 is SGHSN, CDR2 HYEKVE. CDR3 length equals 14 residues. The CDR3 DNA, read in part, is TGTGCCAGCTCTCCGACAGGGGAAGCGGACACCCAGTAC. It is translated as CASSPTGEADTQY. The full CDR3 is CASSPTGEADTQYF. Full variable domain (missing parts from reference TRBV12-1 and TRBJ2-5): DSGVVQSPRHIIKEKGGRSVLTCIPISGHSNVVWYQQTLGKELKFLIQHYEKVERDKGFLPSRFSVQQFDDYHSEMNMSALELEDSAMYFCASSPTGEADTQYFGPGTRLLVL.

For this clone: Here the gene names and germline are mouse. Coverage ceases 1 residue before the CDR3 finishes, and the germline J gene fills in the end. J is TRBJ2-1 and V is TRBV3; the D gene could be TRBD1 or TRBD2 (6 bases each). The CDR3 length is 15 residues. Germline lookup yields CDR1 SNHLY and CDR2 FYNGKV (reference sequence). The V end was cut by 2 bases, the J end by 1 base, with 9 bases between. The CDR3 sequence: CASSLRGVNYAEQFF. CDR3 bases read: TGTGCCAGCAGCTTAAGGGGGGTAAACTATGCTGAGCAGTTC.

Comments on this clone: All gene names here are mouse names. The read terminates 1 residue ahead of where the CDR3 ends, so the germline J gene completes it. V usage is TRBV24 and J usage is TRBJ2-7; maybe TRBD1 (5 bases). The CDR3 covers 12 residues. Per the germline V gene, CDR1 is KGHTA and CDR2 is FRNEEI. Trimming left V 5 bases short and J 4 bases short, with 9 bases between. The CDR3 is CASSVGQYEQYF. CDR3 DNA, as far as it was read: TGTGCCAGCAGTGTAGGACAATATGAACAGTAC.

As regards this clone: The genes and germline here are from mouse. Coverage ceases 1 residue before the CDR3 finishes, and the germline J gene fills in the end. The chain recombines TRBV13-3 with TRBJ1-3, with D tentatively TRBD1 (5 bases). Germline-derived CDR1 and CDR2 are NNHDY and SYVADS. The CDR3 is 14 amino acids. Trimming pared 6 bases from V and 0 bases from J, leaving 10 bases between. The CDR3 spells CASTQGTSGNTLYF. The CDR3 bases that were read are TGTGCCAGCACCCAGGGAACTTCTGGAAATACGCTCTAT.

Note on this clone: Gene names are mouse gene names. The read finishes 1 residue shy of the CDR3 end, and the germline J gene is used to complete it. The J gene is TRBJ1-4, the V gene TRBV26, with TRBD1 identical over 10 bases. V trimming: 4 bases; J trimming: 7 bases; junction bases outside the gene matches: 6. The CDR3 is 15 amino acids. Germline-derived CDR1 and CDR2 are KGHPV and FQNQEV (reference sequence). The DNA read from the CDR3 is TGTGCCAGCAGTCCCCCGGGACAGGGGACCGAAAGATTATTT. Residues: CASSPPGQGTERLF. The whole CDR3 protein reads CASSPPGQGTERLFF.

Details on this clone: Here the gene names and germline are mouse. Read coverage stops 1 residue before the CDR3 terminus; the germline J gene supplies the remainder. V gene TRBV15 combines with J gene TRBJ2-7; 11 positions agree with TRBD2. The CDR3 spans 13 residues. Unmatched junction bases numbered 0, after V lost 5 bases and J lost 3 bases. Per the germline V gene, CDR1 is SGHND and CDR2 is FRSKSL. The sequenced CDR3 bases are TGTGCCAGCAGTGACTGGGGGGGCTATGAACAGTAC. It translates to CASSDWGGYEQY. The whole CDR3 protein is CASSDWGGYEQYF.

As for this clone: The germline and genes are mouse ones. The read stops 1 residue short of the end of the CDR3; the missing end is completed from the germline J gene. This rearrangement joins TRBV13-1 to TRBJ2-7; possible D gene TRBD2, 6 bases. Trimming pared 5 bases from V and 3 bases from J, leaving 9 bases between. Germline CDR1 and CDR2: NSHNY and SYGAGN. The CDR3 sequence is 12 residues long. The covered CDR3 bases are TGTGCCAGCAGGGGGGACTTCTATGAACAGTAC. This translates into CASRGDFYEQY. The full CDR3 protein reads CASRGDFYEQYF.

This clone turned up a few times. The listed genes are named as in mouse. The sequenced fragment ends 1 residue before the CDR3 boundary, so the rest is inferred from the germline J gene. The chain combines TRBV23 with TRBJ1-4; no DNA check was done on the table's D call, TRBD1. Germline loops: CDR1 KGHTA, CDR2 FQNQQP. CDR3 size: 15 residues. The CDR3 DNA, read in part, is TGCTCCAGCAGTCAATCGGCAGGGCCCAACGAAAGATTATTT. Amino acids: CSSSQSAGPNERLF. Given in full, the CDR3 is CSSSQSAGPNERLFF.

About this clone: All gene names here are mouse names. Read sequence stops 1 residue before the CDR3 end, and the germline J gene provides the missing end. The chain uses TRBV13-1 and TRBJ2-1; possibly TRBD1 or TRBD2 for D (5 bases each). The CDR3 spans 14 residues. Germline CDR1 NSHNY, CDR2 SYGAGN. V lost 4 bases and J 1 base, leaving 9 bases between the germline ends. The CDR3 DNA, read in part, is TGTGCCAGCAGTCCCCGGGACAACTATGCTGAGCAGTTC. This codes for CASSPRDNYAEQF. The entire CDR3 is CASSPRDNYAEQFF.

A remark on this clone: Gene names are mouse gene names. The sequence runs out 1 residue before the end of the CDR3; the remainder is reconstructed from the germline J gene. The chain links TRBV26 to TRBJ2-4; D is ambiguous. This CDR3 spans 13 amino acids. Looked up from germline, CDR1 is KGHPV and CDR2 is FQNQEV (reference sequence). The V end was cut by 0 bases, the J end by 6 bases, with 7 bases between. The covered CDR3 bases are TGTGCCAGCAGTCTGTCGGAGAGGAACACCTTGTAC. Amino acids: CASSLSERNTLY. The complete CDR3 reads CASSLSERNTLYF. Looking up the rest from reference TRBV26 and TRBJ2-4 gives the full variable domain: NSKVIQTPRYLVKGQGQKAKMRCIPEKGHPVVFWYQQNKNNEFKFLINFQNQEVLQQIDMTEKRFSAECPSNSPCSLEIQSSEAGDSALYLCASSLSERNTLYFGAGTRLSVL.

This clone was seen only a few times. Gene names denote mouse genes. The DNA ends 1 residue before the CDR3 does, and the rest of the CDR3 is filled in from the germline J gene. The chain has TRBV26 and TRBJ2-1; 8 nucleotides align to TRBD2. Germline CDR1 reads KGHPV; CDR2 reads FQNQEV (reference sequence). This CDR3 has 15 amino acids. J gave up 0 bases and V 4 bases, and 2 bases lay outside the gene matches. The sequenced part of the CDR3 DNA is TGTGCCAGCAGTCGGGACTGGAATAACTATGCTGAGCAGTTC. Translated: CASSRDWNNYAEQF. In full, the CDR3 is CASSRDWNNYAEQFF.

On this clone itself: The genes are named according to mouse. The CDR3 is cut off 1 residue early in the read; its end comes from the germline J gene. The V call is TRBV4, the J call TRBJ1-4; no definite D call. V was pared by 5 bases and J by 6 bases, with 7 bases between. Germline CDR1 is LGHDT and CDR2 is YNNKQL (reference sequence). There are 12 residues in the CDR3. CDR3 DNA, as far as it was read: TGTGCCAGCAGCCCGAGGGACGAAAGATTATTT. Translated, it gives CASSPRDERLF. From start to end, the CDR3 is CASSPRDERLFF.

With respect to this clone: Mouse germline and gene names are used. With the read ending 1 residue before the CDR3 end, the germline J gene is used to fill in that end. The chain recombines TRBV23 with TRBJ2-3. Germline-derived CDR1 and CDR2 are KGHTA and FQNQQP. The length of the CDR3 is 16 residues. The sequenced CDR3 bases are TGCTCCAGCAGTCAATCGCTAGGAGCTAGTGCAGAAACGCTGTAT. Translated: CSSSQSLGASAETLY. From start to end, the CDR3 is CSSSQSLGASAETLYF.

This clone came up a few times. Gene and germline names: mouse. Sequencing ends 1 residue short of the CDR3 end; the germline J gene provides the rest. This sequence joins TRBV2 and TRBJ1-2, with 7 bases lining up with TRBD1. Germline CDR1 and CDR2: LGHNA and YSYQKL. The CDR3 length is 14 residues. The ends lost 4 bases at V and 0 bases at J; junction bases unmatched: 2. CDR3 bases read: TGTGCCAGCAGCCCCAGGGGGGCAAACTCCGACTACACC. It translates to CASSPRGANSDYT. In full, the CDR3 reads CASSPRGANSDYTF. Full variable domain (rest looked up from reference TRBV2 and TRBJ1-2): DPKIIQKPKYLVAVTGSEKILICEQYLGHNAMYWYRQSAKKPLEFMFSYSYQKLMDNQTASSRFQPQSSKKNHLDLQITALKPDDSATYFCASSPRGANSDYTFGSGTRLLVI.

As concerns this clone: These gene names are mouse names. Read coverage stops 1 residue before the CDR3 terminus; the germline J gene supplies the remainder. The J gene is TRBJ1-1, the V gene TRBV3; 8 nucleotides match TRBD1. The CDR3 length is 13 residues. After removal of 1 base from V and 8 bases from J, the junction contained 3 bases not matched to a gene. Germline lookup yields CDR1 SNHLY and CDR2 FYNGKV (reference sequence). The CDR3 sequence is CASSLDRGAEVFF. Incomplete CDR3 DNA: TGTGCCAGCAGCTTAGACAGGGGGGCCGAAGTCTTC.

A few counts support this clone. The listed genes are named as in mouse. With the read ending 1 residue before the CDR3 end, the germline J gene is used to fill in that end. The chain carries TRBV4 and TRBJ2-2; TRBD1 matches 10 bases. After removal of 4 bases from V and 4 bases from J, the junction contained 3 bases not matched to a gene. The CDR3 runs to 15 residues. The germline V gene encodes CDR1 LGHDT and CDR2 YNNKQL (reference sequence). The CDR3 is CASSWGQGITGQLYF. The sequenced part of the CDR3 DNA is TGTGCCAGCAGCTGGGGACAGGGGATCACCGGGCAGCTCTAC.

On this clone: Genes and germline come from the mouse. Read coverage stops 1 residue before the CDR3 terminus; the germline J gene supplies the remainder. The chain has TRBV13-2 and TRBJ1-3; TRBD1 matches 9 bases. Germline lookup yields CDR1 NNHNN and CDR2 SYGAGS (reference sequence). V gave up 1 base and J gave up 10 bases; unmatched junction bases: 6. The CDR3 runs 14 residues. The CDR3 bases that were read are TGTGCCAGCGGTGATCCGGGACAGGGTGACACGCTCTAT. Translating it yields CASGDPGQGDTLY. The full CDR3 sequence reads CASGDPGQGDTLYF.

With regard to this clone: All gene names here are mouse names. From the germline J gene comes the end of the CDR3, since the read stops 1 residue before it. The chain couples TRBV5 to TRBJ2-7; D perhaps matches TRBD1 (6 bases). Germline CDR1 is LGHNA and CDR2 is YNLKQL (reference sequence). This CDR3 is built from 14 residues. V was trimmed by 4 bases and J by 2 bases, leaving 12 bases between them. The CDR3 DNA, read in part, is TGTGCCAGCAGCCTCCGGGACACCGCCTATGAACAGTAC. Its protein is CASSLRDTAYEQY. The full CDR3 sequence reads CASSLRDTAYEQYF.

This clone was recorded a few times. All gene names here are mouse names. Partial CDR3 DNA: TGTGCCAGCAGTCCCCCGGGGTACTCCTATGAACAGTAC. This translates into CASSPPGYSYEQY. The whole CDR3 protein is CASSPPGYSYEQYF. The chain recombines TRBV26 with TRBJ2-7; the D is unclear. The sequence runs out 1 residue before the end of the CDR3; the remainder is reconstructed from the germline J gene. Between the trimmed V and J ends, which lost 4 bases and 0 bases, there was a span of 10 bases. The germline CDR1 and CDR2 sequences are KGHPV and FQNQEV (reference sequence). This CDR3 has 14 residues.

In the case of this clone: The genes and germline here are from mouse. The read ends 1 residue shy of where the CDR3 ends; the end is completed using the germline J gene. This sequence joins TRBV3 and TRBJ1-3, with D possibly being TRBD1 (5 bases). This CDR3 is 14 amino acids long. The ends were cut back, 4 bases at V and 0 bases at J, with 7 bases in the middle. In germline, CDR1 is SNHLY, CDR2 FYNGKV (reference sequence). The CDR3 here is CASSSQGSGNTLYF. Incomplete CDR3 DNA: TGTGCCAGCAGCTCTCAGGGTTCTGGAAATACGCTCTAT.

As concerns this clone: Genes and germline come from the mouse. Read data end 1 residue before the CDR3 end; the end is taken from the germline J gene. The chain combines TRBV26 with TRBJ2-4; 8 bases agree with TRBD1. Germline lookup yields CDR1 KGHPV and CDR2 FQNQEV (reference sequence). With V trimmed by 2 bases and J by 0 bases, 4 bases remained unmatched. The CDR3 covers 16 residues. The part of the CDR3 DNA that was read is TGTGCCAGCAGTCTGACTACAGGGGGAAGTCAAAACACCTTGTAC. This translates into CASSLTTGGSQNTLY. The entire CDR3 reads CASSLTTGGSQNTLYF.